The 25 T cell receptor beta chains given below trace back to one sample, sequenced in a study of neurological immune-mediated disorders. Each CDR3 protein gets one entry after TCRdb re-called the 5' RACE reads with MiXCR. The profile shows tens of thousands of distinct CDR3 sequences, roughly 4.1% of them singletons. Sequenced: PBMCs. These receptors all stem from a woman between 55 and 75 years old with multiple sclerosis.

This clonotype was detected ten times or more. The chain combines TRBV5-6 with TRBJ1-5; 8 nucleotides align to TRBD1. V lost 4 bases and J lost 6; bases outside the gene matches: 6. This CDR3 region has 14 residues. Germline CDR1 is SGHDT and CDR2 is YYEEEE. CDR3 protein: CASSDGTGGQPQHF. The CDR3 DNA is TGTGCCAGCAGCGACGGGACAGGAGGTCAGCCCCAGCATTTT.

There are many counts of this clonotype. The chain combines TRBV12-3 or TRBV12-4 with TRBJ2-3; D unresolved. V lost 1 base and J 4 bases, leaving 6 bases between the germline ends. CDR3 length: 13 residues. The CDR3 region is CASSLGTSDTQYF. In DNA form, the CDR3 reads TGTGCCAGCAGTTTAGGCACCTCAGATACGCAGTATTTT.

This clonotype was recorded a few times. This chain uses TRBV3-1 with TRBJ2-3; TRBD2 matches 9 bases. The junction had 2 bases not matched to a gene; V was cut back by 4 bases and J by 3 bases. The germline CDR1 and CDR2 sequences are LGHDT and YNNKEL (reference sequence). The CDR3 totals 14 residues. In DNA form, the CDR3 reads TGTGCCAGCAGCCTCGGACTAGCGACAGATACGCAGTATTTT. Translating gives CASSLGLATDTQYF.

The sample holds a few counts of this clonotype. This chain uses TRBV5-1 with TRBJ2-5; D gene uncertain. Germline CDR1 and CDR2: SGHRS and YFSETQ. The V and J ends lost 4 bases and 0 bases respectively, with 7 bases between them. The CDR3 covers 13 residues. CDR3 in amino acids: CASSVRHQETQYF. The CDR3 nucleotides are TGCGCCAGCAGCGTGAGACACCAAGAGACCCAGTACTTC.

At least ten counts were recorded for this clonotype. The CDR3 DNA is TGTGCCATCAGTGGGACTAGCGGGAGTGCCGGGGAGCTGTTTTTT. Its protein product is CAISGTSGSAGELFF. The V gene is TRBV10-3, the J gene TRBJ2-2, with TRBD2 matching 13 bases. The trim removed 4 bases at V and 6 bases at J, leaving 2 bases unmatched. The CDR3 sequence is 15 residues long. Germline V gene sequence: CDR1 ENHRY, CDR2 SYGVKD.

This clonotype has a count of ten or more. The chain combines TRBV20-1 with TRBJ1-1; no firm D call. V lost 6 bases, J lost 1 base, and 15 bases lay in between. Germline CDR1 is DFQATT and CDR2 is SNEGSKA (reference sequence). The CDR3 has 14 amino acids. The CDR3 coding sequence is TGCAGTGCAGCGTATCTGGGAGGGAACACTGAAGCTTTCTTT. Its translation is CSAAYLGGNTEAFF.

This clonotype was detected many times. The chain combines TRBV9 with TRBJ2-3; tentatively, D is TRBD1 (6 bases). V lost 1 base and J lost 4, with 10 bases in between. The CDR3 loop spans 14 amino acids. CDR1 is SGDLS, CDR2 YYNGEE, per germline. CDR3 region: CASSVFWGPDTQYF. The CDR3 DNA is TGTGCCAGCAGCGTATTCTGGGGGCCAGATACGCAGTATTTT.

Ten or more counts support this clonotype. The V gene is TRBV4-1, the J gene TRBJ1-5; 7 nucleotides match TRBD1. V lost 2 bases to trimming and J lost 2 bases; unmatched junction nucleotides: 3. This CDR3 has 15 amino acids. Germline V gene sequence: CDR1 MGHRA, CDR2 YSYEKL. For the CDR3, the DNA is TGCGCCAGCAGCCAATACAGGGGTGGCAATCAGCCCCAGCATTTT. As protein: CASSQYRGGNQPQHF.

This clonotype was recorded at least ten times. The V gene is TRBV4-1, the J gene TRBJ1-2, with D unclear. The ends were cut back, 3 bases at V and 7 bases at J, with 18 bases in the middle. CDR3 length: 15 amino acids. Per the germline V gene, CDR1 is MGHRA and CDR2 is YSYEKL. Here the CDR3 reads CASSQTLGRPGGYTF. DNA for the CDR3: TGCGCCAGCAGCCAGACCCTCGGGCGACCGGGTGGCTACACCTTC.

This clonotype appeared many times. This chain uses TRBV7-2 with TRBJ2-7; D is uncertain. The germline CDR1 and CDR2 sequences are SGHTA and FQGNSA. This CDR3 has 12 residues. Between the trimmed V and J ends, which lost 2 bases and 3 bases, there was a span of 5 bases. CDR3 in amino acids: CASSLSGYEQYF. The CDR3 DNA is TGTGCCAGCAGCTTAAGTGGCTACGAGCAGTACTTC.

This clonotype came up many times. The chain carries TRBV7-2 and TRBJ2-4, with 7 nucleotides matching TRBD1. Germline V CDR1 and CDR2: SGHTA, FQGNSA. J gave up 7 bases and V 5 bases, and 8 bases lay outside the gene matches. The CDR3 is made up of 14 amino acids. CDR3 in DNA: TGTGCCAGCAGCCTTAGTTACAGGGGTAACATTCAGTACTTC. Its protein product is CASSLSYRGNIQYF.

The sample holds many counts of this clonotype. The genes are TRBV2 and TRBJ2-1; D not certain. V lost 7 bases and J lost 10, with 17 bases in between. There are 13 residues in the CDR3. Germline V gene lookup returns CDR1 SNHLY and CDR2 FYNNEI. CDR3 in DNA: TGTGCCAGCACCCCCTTTACCAGAGGAGAGCAGTTCTTC. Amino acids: CASTPFTRGEQFF.

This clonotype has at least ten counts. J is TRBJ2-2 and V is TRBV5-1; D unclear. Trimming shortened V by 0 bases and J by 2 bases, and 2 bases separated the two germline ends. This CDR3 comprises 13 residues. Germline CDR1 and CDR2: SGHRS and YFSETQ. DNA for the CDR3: TGCGCCAGCAGCTTGGATAACACCGGGGAGCTGTTTTTT. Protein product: CASSLDNTGELFF.

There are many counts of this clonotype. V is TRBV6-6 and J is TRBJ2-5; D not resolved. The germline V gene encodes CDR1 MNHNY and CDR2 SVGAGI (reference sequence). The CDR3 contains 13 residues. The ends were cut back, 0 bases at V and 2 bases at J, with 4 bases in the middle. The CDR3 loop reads CASSYSSQETQYF. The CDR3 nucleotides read TGTGCCAGCAGTTACTCTTCACAAGAGACCCAGTACTTC.

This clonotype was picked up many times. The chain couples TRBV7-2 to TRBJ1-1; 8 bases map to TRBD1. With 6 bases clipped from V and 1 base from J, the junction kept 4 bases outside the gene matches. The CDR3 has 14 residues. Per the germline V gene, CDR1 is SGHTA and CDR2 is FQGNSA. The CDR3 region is CASSPQGENTEAFF. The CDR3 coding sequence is TGTGCCAGCAGTCCACAGGGGGAGAACACTGAAGCTTTCTTT.

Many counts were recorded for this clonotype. The chain's CDR3 is CSAKTPVTDTQYF. The CDR3 DNA is TGCAGTGCAAAGACCCCTGTCACAGATACGCAGTATTTT. This rearrangement joins TRBV20-1 to TRBJ2-3; D gene uncertain. The CDR3 has 13 amino acids. Per the germline V gene, CDR1 is DFQATT and CDR2 is SNEGSKA (reference sequence). Trimming left V 6 bases short and J 2 bases short, with 12 bases between.

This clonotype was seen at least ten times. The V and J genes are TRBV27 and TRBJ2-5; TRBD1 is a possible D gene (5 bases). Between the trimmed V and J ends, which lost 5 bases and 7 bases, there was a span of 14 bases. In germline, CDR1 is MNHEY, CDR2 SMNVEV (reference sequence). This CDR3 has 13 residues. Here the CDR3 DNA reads TGTGCCAGCAGTGGGGCCCGATCAGGGACCCAGTACTTC. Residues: CASSGARSGTQYF.

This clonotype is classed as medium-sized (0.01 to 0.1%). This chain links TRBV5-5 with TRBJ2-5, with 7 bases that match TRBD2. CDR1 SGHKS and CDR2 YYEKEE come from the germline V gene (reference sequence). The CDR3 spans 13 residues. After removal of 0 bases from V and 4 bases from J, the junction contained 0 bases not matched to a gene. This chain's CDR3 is CASSLAGGETQYF. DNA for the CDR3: TGTGCCAGCAGCTTGGCGGGGGGAGAGACCCAGTACTTC.

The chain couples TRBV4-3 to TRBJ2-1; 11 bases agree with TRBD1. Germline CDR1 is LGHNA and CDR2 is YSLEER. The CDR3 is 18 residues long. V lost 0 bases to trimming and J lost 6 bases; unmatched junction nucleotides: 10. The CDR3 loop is CASSQEAGQGASSNEQFF. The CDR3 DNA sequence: TGCGCCAGCAGCCAAGAAGCAGGACAGGGGGCTTCGTCCAATGAGCAGTTCTTC.

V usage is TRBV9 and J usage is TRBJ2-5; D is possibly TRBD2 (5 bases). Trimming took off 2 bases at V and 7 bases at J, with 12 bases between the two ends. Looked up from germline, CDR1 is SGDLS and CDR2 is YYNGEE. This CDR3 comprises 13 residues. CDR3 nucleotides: TGTGCCAGCAGCGTGGGCGGGCCCGGGACCCAGTACTTC. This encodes CASSVGGPGTQYF.

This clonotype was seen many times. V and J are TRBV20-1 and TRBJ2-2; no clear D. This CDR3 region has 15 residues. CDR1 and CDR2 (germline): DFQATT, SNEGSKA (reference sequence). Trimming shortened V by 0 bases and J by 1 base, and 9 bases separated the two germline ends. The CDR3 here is CSARDWRQNTGELFF. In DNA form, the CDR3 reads TGCAGTGCTAGAGATTGGCGACAGAACACCGGGGAGCTGTTTTTT.

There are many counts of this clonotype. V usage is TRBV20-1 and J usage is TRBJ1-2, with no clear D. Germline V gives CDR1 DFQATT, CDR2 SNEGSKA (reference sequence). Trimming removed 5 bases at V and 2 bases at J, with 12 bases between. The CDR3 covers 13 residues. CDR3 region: CSAPRTENYGYTF. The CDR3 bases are TGCAGTGCTCCACGGACGGAGAACTATGGCTACACCTTC.

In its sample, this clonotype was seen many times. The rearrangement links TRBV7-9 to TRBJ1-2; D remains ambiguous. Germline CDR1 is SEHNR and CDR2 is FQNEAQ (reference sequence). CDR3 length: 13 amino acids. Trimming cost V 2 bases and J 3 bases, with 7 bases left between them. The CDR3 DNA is TGTGCCAGCAGCTTACGGGCCGACTATGGCTACACCTTC. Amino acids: CASSLRADYGYTF.

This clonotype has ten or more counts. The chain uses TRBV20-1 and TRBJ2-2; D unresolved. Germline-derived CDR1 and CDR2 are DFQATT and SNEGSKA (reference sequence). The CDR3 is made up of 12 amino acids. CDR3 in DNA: TGCAGCGTCGCTCCGAACACCGGGGAGCTGTTTTTT. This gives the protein CSVAPNTGELFF.

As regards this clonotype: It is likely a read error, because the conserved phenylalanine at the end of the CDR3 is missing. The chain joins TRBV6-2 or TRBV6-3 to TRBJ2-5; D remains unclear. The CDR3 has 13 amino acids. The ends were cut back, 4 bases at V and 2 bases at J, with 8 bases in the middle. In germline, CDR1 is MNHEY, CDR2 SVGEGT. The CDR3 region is CASSWELQETQYI. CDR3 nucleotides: TGTGCCAGCAGTTGGGAACTACAAGAGACCCAGTACATC.